This entry lists 2 T cell receptor beta chains sequenced from one sample in a study of T-cell reconstitution after alpha-beta-depleted transplantation in children. During its preparation, the TCRbeta library received unique molecular identifiers. Using its own MiXCR run on the PCR reads, TCRdb lists one record per CDR3 protein. The table has fewer than 550,000 distinct CDR3 sequences, approximately 10% seen once; the top ten hold 12% to 15%. This sample comprised PBMCs, mostly from graft donor cells, obtained 180 days after TCRalphabeta/CD19-depleted stem cell transplant. The receptor set was obtained from a female patient aged 2-15 years who had a stem cell transplant for aplastic anemia, so the T cells may come from the graft donor.

J is TRBJ2-7 and V is TRBV6-2 or TRBV6-3, with 7 bases matching TRBD1. This CDR3 contains 19 residues. CDR1 MNHEY and CDR2 SVGEGT come from the germline V gene. The CDR3 DNA sequence: TGTACCTGCAGTTACCGCACGTCCCCCGGGACAGTATCCTCCTACGAGCAGTACTTC. This codes for CTCSYRTSPGTVSSYEQYF.

This clonotype was detected ten times or more. The chain combines TRBV28 with TRBJ2-7; maybe TRBD2 (6 bases). Trimming stripped 6 bases from V and 6 bases from J, with 12 bases between. Germline CDR1 MDHEN, CDR2 SYDVKM. The CDR3 sequence is 12 residues long. CDR3 DNA: TGTGCCAGCAGCACCGGGACTCTCGAGCAGTACTTC. The encoded protein is CASSTGTLEQYF.